This T cell receptor (beta chain) was recorded in a study of identical twins. Worth noting for this clonotype: No antigen is known for it.

Study-wide results and caveats: Fewer insertions were carried by abundant cord blood beta clonotypes, but none was seen in memory repertoires. Low generation-probability sequences were in excess among twin-shared out-of-frame alpha sequences.

TCRdb passed the 5' RACE reads through MiXCR, listing each CDR3 protein once. The data contain 550,000 to 700,000 distinct CDR3 sequences, 9.5% to 10% of them singletons. These same records also appear under a second study, on yellow fever vaccine responses in identical twins. That source reports: Twins reportedly had a vaccine T cell response that seemed partly convergent, partly personalized.

This TCR derives from a woman younger than 35 in good health. Sequenced sample: PBMCs.

The CDR3 loop reads CASTRSTGYDGELFF. The CDR3 DNA follows: TGTGCCAGCACTAGATCAACAGGGTACGACGGGGAGCTGTTTTTT. The J gene is TRBJ2-2, the V gene TRBV7-9; TRBD1 might be the D (6 bases). The CDR3 spans 15 residues. The germline V and J ends were trimmed by 7 bases and 7 bases, with 19 bases remaining between them. Germline assignment: CDR1 SEHNR and CDR2 FQNEAQ (reference sequence).